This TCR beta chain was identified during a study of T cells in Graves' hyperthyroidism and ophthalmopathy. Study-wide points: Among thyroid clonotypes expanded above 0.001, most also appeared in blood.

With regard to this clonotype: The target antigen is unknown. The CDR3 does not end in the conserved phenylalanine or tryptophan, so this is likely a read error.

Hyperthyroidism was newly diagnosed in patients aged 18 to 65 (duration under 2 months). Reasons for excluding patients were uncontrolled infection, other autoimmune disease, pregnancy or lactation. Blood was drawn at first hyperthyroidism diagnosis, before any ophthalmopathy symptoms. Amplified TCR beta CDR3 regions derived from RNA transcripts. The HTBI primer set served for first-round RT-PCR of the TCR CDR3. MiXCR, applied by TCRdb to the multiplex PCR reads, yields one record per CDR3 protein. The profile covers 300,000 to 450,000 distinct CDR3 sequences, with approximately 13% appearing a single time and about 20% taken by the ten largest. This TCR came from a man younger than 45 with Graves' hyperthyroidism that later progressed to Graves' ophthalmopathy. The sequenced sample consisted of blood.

CDR3 sequence (DNA): TGTGCCAGCCGGACTAGCGGGGGAGATACGCAGTATCTT. It yields the protein CASRTSGGDTQYL. The rearrangement joins TRBV2 to TRBJ2-3, with 13 bases that match TRBD2. The V and J ends lost 8 bases and 5 bases, in that order; junction bases with no gene match: 1. The germline V gene has CDR1 SNHLY and CDR2 FYNNEI. This CDR3 spans 13 amino acids.